This entry is about one TCR beta chain. No antigen is known for it. These data come from a study of neoadjuvant anti-PD-1 for oral cavity cancer. Overall study findings and caveats: Only a few patients per response group were TCR-analyzed; validation needed.

Patients had newly diagnosed, untreated stage II-IVA oral cavity squamous cell carcinoma. PBMC libraries mostly used 400 to 550 ng of input genomic DNA, with six replicates per sample. Only in-frame clones appear in the TCRdb table, and some are missing; sequencing was by immunoSEQ multiplex PCR. Counted here are 14,000 to 15,000 clones, roughly 71% occurring once; the ten biggest clones make up less than 3%. The sequences come from PBMCs, collected before nivolumab (anti-PD-1) treatment. The receptor comes from a person aged 40 to 85 with oral cavity squamous cell carcinoma.

In DNA form, the CDR3 reads TGTGCCAGTACGGCCAGCAGCAATGAGCAGTTCTTC. It translates to CASTASSNEQFF. The chain carries TRBV19 and TRBJ2-1, with D unclear. Deletions cut 7 bases from V and 6 bases from J, with 10 bases between. Per germline, CDR1 LNHDA and CDR2 SQIVND (reference sequence). The CDR3 has 12 residues.